The 3 T cell receptor beta chains presented below share a single source sample, sequenced in a study of blood T cell repertoires in COVID-19. The repertoire was sequenced with immunoSEQ multiplex PCR; TCRdb's copy has only in-frame clones and lacks some. The sample consists of hundreds of thousands of clones, roughly nine tenths of them appearing once. What was sequenced was PBMCs or T cells enriched from blood (not recorded which). All receptors come from a man aged 55 to 69 who had recovered from COVID-19.

V and J are TRBV9 and TRBJ2-3; maybe TRBD1 (6 bases). The CDR3 is 14 amino acids. V was trimmed by 4 bases and J by 3 bases, leaving 12 bases between them. CDR1 is SGDLS, CDR2 YYNGEE, per germline. The CDR3, as DNA: TGTGCCAGCAGCCCCCGGACAGCAACAGATACGCAGTATTTT. It yields the protein CASSPRTATDTQYF.

The chain joins TRBV5-6 to TRBJ2-4; a possible D gene is TRBD1 (5 bases). Deletions cut 4 bases from V and 11 bases from J, with 19 bases between. The germline gives CDR1 SGHDT, CDR2 YYEEEE. The CDR3 spans 14 residues. CDR3 region: CASSPTPTGFLQYF. The CDR3, as DNA: TGTGCCAGCAGCCCAACCCCCACAGGCTTCCTTCAGTACTTC.

The V gene is TRBV5-6, the J gene TRBJ1-1; 7 positions agree with TRBD1. Germline V gives CDR1 SGHDT, CDR2 YYEEEE. Trimming cost V 2 bases and J 8 bases; bases outside gene matches: 3. The CDR3 is 12 residues long. This CDR3 reads CASSFTGVEAFF. Written as DNA, the CDR3 is TGTGCCAGCAGCTTTACAGGGGTCGAAGCTTTCTTT.